One sample yielded the 3 T cell receptor beta chains listed below, sequenced in a study of T cells expressing NK-cell markers. Reprocessing the 5' RACE reads, TCRdb reports a single entry for every CDR3 protein and omits DNA. The sample's table shows 550,000 to 600,000 distinct CDR3 sequences. Sequencing input: blood T cells: a sorted CD56 or NKG2C T cell subset, CD4+ or CD8+ T cells, or bulk PBMC T cells (not recorded which). The receptor source for this set is a man between 18 and 35 years old in good health.

This chain uses TRBV19 with TRBJ2-7. The CDR3 totals 13 residues. Germline CDR1 and CDR2: LNHDA and SQIVND (reference sequence). CDR3 amino acids: CASNSAVSYEQYF.

This chain links TRBV7-3 with TRBJ2-2; TCRdb's D call of TRBD1 is untestable without DNA. This CDR3 is 15 amino acids long. Germline CDR1 is SGHTA and CDR2 is FQGTGA. CDR3 in amino acids: CASSFSTGRTGELFF.

CDR3 protein: CASEQEKRPLYSNQPQHF. This rearrangement joins TRBV6-1 to TRBJ1-5; the TCRdb D gene call, TRBD1, has no DNA to confirm it. CDR3 length equals 18 residues. CDR1 MNHNS and CDR2 SASEGT come from the germline V gene.